This T cell receptor beta chain comes out of a study of radiotherapy plus CTLA-4 blockade in lung cancer. Across the study: Objective responses were seen in around 20% of patients, disease control in around 30%.

Turning to this clone: Its antigen is unknown.

Study observations and caveats: There was expansion of tumor-derived TCR clones in blood after radiotherapy plus ipilimumab.

The germline gives CDR1 SGHNT, CDR2 YYREEE (reference sequence). The V gene lost 5 bases and the J gene lost 3 bases, with 17 bases spanning the gap. The CDR3 runs to 15 residues. Profiling relied on immunoSEQ multiplex PCR, and the TCRdb table lists in-frame clones only, not all of them. The sample carries 110,000 or so clones, about 77% recorded once. Sequenced material: peripheral blood, taken from a patient treated with radiotherapy plus ipilimumab. The source of this sequence is a human donor with non-small cell lung cancer who had a partial response to radiotherapy plus ipilimumab. V is TRBV5-4 and J is TRBJ1-2; D uncertain. CDR3 bases: TGTGCCAGCAGTTATTGGACTTGGCAGGACTATGGCTACACCTTC. The encoded protein is CASSYWTWQDYGYTF.